This TCR beta chain was obtained from a study of radiation and T cells in renal cell carcinoma. The protocol was immunoSEQ multiplex PCR, while the TCRdb copy is restricted to in-frame clones and leaves out a portion. The table includes about 120,000 clones, around 82% detected once. The time point here: blood 2 weeks post-SBRT. Treatment reported: 15 Gy SBRT to primary tumor, nephrectomy 4 weeks later. CDR3 length: 13 amino acids. Per the germline V gene, CDR1 is SGHRS and CDR2 is YFSETQ. V was clipped by 4 bases and J by 1 base, with 9 bases between them. The starting material was blood, obtained from a patient whose treatment included radiotherapy and nephrectomy. This receptor was obtained from a man in his forties or fifties with renal cell carcinoma. The chain joins TRBV5-1 to TRBJ2-7; D might be TRBD1 (5 bases). DNA of the CDR3: TGCGCCAGCAGCATGACAGCGTCCTACGAGCAGTACTTC. Its translation: CASSMTASYEQYF. The full variable domain, completed using reference TRBV5-1 and TRBJ2-7, is KAGVTQTPRYLIKTRGQQVTLSCSPISGHRSVSWYQQTPGQGLQFLFEYFSETQRNKGNFPGRFSGRQFSNSRSEMNVSTLELGDSALYLCASSMTASYEQYFGPGTRLTVT.